This T cell receptor (beta chain) was identified during a study of blood T cells in healthy people across ages. Germline V lookup: CDR1 PRHDT, CDR2 FYEKMQ (reference sequence). The CDR3 covers 12 residues. Between the trimmed V and J ends, which lost 5 bases and 5 bases, there was a span of 9 bases. Extraction of total RNA produced a minimum of 6 micrograms from each sample. The use of a sample-barcoded 5' primer and a J-beta primer mix characterized a second PCR of roughly 6 to 11 cycles. TCRdb redid the calling of the 5' RACE reads with MiXCR, one entry per CDR3 protein. The top ten hold more than 20% of the sample, which has around 2 million distinct CDR3 sequences, about two fifths seen once.

This chain connects TRBV13 to TRBJ1-2; D is ambiguous. The sequenced sample consisted of blood. The TCR originated in a human donor in good health. CDR3 protein: CASSIAFYGYTF. The CDR3 DNA reads as TGTGCCAGCAGCATCGCGTTTTATGGCTACACCTTC.